Each of the 30 T cell receptor beta chains below was sequenced from the same sample in a study of T cells in Graves' hyperthyroidism and ophthalmopathy. Amplified TCR beta CDR3 regions came from RNA transcripts. Researchers ran a first-round RT-PCR on the TCR CDR3 using the HTBI primer set. TCRdb re-analysed the multiplex PCR reads in MiXCR, keeping a single row per CDR3 protein. The sample includes more than 250,000 distinct CDR3 sequences, roughly 15% of them seen just once. The source material was blood. The source is a woman between 50 and 59 years old with Graves' hyperthyroidism that later progressed to Graves' ophthalmopathy.

This clonotype was seen many times. This sequence joins TRBV24-1 and TRBJ2-1, with 10 bases aligning to TRBD2. The CDR3 spans 15 residues. The V segment lost 3 bases and the J segment 6 bases; nucleotides outside the gene matches: 4. The V gene's germline CDR1 is KGHDR and CDR2 SFDVKD. The CDR3 nucleotides read TGTGCCACCAGTGATCATCGGACTAGCGGCAATGAGCAGTTCTTC. Residues: CATSDHRTSGNEQFF.

This clonotype was seen at least ten times. The chain combines TRBV2 with TRBJ2-7; D is possibly TRBD1 (8 bases). CDR3 length: 16 amino acids. Trimming removed 2 bases from V and 1 base from J, with 15 bases in between. Germline CDR1 reads SNHLY; CDR2 reads FYNNEI. CDR3 nucleotide sequence: TGTGCCAGCAGTGAACCCGGACAGGGAGGGTCCTACGAGCAGTACTTC. Encoded protein: CASSEPGQGGSYEQYF.

The chain carries TRBV11-2 and TRBJ2-1; no clear D gene. V lost 4 bases, J lost 0 bases, and 10 bases lay in between. The CDR3 is 15 residues long. Looked up from germline, CDR1 is SGHAT and CDR2 is FQNNGV. The CDR3 loop is CASSSSKSSYNEQFF. CDR3 DNA sequence: TGTGCCAGCAGCTCTTCAAAAAGCTCCTACAATGAGCAGTTCTTC.

The rearrangement links TRBV28 to TRBJ1-1, with 8 bases that match TRBD1. After removal of 9 bases from V and 5 bases from J, the junction contained 17 bases not matched to a gene. Per germline, CDR1 MDHEN and CDR2 SYDVKM. CDR3 length: 16 amino acids. The CDR3 protein is CASSLTRGPKGTEAFF. The DNA of the CDR3 is TGTGCCAGTAGCTTGACCAGGGGGCCCAAGGGGACTGAAGCTTTCTTT.

With respect to this clonotype: A read error may be the cause here, since a much bigger clone is one base away. This chain uses TRBV4-1 with TRBJ2-1; 8 positions agree with TRBD2. This CDR3 region has 17 residues. Germline lookup yields CDR1 MGHRA and CDR2 YSYEKL. The CDR3 DNA reads TGCGTCAGCAGCCAAGATCGCGGGAGGAGCTCCTACAATGAGCAGTTCTTC. This sequence encodes CVSSQDRGRSSYNEQFF.

V and J are TRBV18 and TRBJ2-7, with 12 bases that match TRBD2. The V and J ends lost 2 bases and 4 bases, in that order; junction bases with no gene match: 6. Germline values: CDR1 KGHSH, CDR2 LQKENI. CDR3 size: 16 residues. The CDR3: CASSPNLAGGRYEQYF. The CDR3 DNA is TGTGCCAGCTCACCAAATCTAGCGGGAGGGCGGTACGAGCAGTACTTC.

This rearrangement joins TRBV24-1 to TRBJ1-1, with TRBD1 as a possible D gene (6 bases). V gave up 2 bases and J gave up 10 bases, with 13 bases separating them. The CDR3 is made up of 13 amino acids. The germline V gene encodes CDR1 KGHDR and CDR2 SFDVKD. The CDR3 sequence is CATSDSDSPRAFF. CDR3 DNA sequence: TGTGCCACCAGTGATTCGGACAGTCCGCGAGCTTTCTTT.

The chain carries TRBV10-3 and TRBJ2-1, with 10 positions matching TRBD2. Germline CDR1 is ENHRY and CDR2 is SYGVKD. Germline trimming cut 2 bases from V and 0 bases from J; bases unmatched to any gene: 7. This CDR3 spans 18 amino acids. CDR3 sequence (DNA): TGTGCCATCAGTGAGAGACTAGCGGGCCAAAGCTCCTACAATGAGCAGTTCTTC. Its protein product is CAISERLAGQSSYNEQFF.

The chain carries TRBV5-1 and TRBJ2-3; 12 nucleotides align to TRBD2. Germline V gene data show CDR1 as SGHRS and CDR2 as YFSETQ. The CDR3 consists of 16 residues. The CDR3 DNA reads as TGCCCCCCCCAGAGACTAGCGGGAGTTTGCACAGATACGCAGTATTTT. Translation gives CPPQRLAGVCTDTQYF.

This clonotype was detected many times. This chain joins TRBV18 and TRBJ2-7; D is ambiguous. V gave up 2 bases and J gave up 5 bases, with 10 bases separating them. The CDR3 spans 13 residues. Germline values: CDR1 KGHSH, CDR2 LQKENI. In DNA, the CDR3 is TGTGCCAGCTCACCAGGGGATGAGAACGAGCAGTACTTC. This gives the protein CASSPGDENEQYF.

This clonotype came up many times. V is TRBV7-6 and J is TRBJ2-7; TRBD2 aligns across 7 bases. The CDR3 length is 14 residues. Trimming at V came to 9 bases and at J to 5 bases, leaving 13 bases not matched to a gene. Germline V gives CDR1 SGHVS, CDR2 FNYEAQ. The CDR3 sequence is CARPSRESLNEQYF. DNA for the CDR3: TGTGCCAGACCCTCGCGGGAGTCTCTCAACGAGCAGTACTTC.

This clonotype was seen repeatedly, ten times or more. J is TRBJ1-1 and V is TRBV20-1; 11 bases are shared with TRBD1. The CDR3 is 13 amino acids. Germline V gene data show CDR1 as DFQATT and CDR2 as SNEGSKA (reference sequence). With V trimmed by 5 bases and J by 3 bases, 2 bases remained unmatched. CDR3 loop: CSAGTGGDTEAFF. In nucleotides, the CDR3 is TGCAGTGCTGGGACAGGGGGAGACACTGAAGCTTTCTTT.

J is TRBJ1-4 and V is TRBV5-1, with D maybe TRBD1 (5 bases). Germline V gene lookup returns CDR1 SGHRS and CDR2 YFSETQ. V was shortened by 1 base and J by 0 bases, with 16 bases between the two germline ends. The CDR3 contains 18 residues. The CDR3 DNA follows: TGCGCCAGCAGCTTGACAGGAATCTTTGCTGCAACTAATGAAAAACTGTTTTTT. Its translation: CASSLTGIFAATNEKLFF.

At least ten counts were recorded for this clonotype. CDR3 nucleotide sequence: TGTGCCAGCAGCTTGGGCGGCGGAGTAGGGGAGCTGTTTTTT. Residues: CASSLGGGVGELFF. The gene calls are TRBV11-3 and TRBJ2-2; D call uncertain. Germline V CDR1 and CDR2: SGHNT, YENEEA. This CDR3 region has 14 residues. V lost 3 bases, J lost 8 bases, and 13 bases lay in between.

This clonotype was seen many times. The chain joins TRBV3-1 to TRBJ2-1; 11 nucleotides match TRBD2. V dropped 4 bases and J dropped 0; count of bases not matched to a gene: 5. Per the germline V gene, CDR1 is LGHDT and CDR2 is YNNKEL (reference sequence). The CDR3 spans 17 residues. The chain's CDR3 is CASSPRLAGNSYNEQFF. DNA of the CDR3: TGTGCCAGCAGCCCCAGACTAGCGGGAAACTCCTACAATGAGCAGTTCTTC.

There are many counts of this clonotype. The CDR3 bases are TGTGCCAGCAGTTTAGTTAGCTTGGTCTCCTACAATGAGCAGTTCTTC. The encoded protein is CASSLVSLVSYNEQFF. V usage is TRBV27 and J usage is TRBJ2-1; D is uncertain. Germline CDR1 reads MNHEY; CDR2 reads SMNVEV (reference sequence). The CDR3 totals 16 residues. V lost 2 bases, J lost 0 bases, and 11 bases lay in between.

V gene TRBV24-1 combines with J gene TRBJ2-2, with 7 bases aligning to TRBD1. Per the germline V gene, CDR1 is KGHDR and CDR2 is SFDVKD. Trimming removed 11 bases from V and 14 bases from J; junction bases left unmatched: 19. The CDR3 contains 14 residues. This chain's CDR3 is CAISRDLDRAELFF. The CDR3 bases are TGTGCCATCTCCCGAGACCTCGACAGGGCGGAACTGTTTTTT.

V and J are TRBV25-1 and TRBJ2-3; 11 bases fit TRBD1. J was trimmed by 4 bases and V by 7 bases; bases with no gene match: 4. Germline V lookup: CDR1 MGHDK, CDR2 SYGVNS. The CDR3 is 14 amino acids. The CDR3 region has the DNA TGTGCCAGCACCGGGACAGGGGGGCCAGATACGCAGTATTTT. This encodes CASTGTGGPDTQYF.

There are many counts of this clonotype. The chain couples TRBV12-3 or TRBV12-4 to TRBJ2-2, with D tentatively TRBD1 (5 bases). This CDR3 contains 16 residues. Trimming pared 6 bases from V and 3 bases from J, leaving 17 bases between. CDR3 sequence: CASSSPYGAHTGELFF. The CDR3 region has the DNA TGTGCCAGCAGCTCCCCTTATGGGGCCCACACCGGGGAGCTGTTTTTT.

There are many counts of this clonotype. This sequence joins TRBV20-1 and TRBJ2-7, with 7 nucleotides matching TRBD2. Germline CDR1 and CDR2: DFQATT and SNEGSKA (reference sequence). V shed 1 base and J 7 bases; nucleotides not matched to a gene: 13. This CDR3 has 15 residues. The CDR3 here is CSARGVREFPGEQYF. CDR3 DNA: TGCAGTGCTAGAGGAGTGCGGGAGTTCCCGGGTGAGCAGTACTTC.

The sample holds many counts of this clonotype. This chain joins TRBV12-3 or TRBV12-4 and TRBJ2-1; D uncertain. The CDR3 is 14 amino acids. V was trimmed by 1 base and J by 12 bases, leaving 16 bases between them. In DNA form, the CDR3 reads TGTGCCAGCAGTTTAGGCGACCTCCTTGTACGGCAGTTCTTC. It specifies CASSLGDLLVRQFF.

This clonotype came up many times. The CDR3 nucleotides are TGTGCCAGCAGAGGACAGTCCTCCTACGAGCAGTACTTC. Translation: CASRGQSSYEQYF. The chain carries TRBV12-3 or TRBV12-4 and TRBJ2-7; tentative D call: TRBD1 (6 bases). The CDR3 length is 13 residues. V was clipped by 6 bases and J by 0 bases, with 9 bases between them.

This clonotype was picked up one time. V is TRBV5-5 and J is TRBJ2-1; 11 bases fit TRBD2. The V gene's germline CDR1 is SGHKS and CDR2 YYEKEE (reference sequence). Trimming removed 0 bases from V and 6 bases from J; junction bases left unmatched: 11. The CDR3 is 18 amino acids. For the CDR3, the DNA is TGTGCCAGCAGCTTGGGGATGGGCCTAGCGGGAGGAGGCAATGAGCAGTTCTTC. It codes for CASSLGMGLAGGGNEQFF.

The chain couples TRBV6-1 to TRBJ1-3, with no clear D. There are 15 residues in the CDR3. Trimming took off 0 bases at V and 3 bases at J, with 9 bases between the two ends. Germline CDR1 and CDR2: MNHNS and SASEGT. The CDR3 here is CASSEAWKVGNTIYF. The CDR3 nucleotides read TGTGCCAGCAGTGAAGCTTGGAAAGTTGGAAACACCATATATTTT.

V is TRBV25-1 and J is TRBJ1-1, with D uncertain. This CDR3 has 13 residues. Germline CDR1 reads MGHDK; CDR2 reads SYGVNS. V was clipped by 3 bases and J by 7 bases, with 12 bases between them. Here the CDR3 reads CASSEPGINEAFF. CDR3 bases: TGTGCCAGCAGTGAGCCCGGGATCAATGAAGCTTTCTTT.

The sample holds many counts of this clonotype. V is TRBV6-1 and J is TRBJ1-2; 7 bases are shared with TRBD1. This CDR3 has 14 residues. J gave up 4 bases and V 9 bases, and 11 bases lay outside the gene matches. Germline lookup yields CDR1 MNHNS and CDR2 SASEGT. CDR3 nucleotide sequence: TGTGCCAGTGTAACCGGGACAGACGGCTATGGCTACACCTTC. It encodes CASVTGTDGYGYTF.

At least ten counts were recorded for this clonotype. The chain employs TRBV11-1 and TRBJ2-1, with D possibly being TRBD1 or TRBD2 (11 bases each). Germline CDR1 is SGHAT and CDR2 is FQDESV (reference sequence). This CDR3 has 18 residues. The germline V and J ends were trimmed by 8 bases and 0 bases, with 23 bases remaining between them. CDR3 sequence reads: CASGGDRGTSGSYNEQFF. CDR3 bases: TGTGCCAGCGGGGGGGACAGGGGGACTAGCGGCTCCTACAATGAGCAGTTCTTC.

This chain joins TRBV19 and TRBJ1-2, with 7 bases fitting TRBD1. The CDR3 consists of 14 residues. Germline lookup yields CDR1 LNHDA and CDR2 SQIVND (reference sequence). Trimming removed 4 bases from V and 4 bases from J; junction bases left unmatched: 6. CDR3 DNA: TGTGCCAGTAGTACCCAGGGACAGCTCTATGGCTACACCTTC. Its protein is CASSTQGQLYGYTF.

This clonotype was detected many times. This rearrangement joins TRBV29-1 to TRBJ2-2, with D possibly matching TRBD2 (6 bases). Germline lookup yields CDR1 SQVTM and CDR2 ANQGSEA. This CDR3 spans 17 amino acids. V lost 6 bases and J lost 3, with 23 bases in between. The CDR3 here is CSVTRPRRGGDTGELFF. The CDR3 DNA sequence: TGCAGCGTCACCCGACCAAGGAGAGGAGGGGACACCGGGGAGCTGTTTTTT.

This clonotype occurred many times. The rearrangement uses TRBV20-1 and TRBJ2-7; 10 positions agree with TRBD2. Trimming cost V 0 bases and J 7 bases; bases outside gene matches: 6. This CDR3 comprises 14 residues. Per the germline V gene, CDR1 is DFQATT and CDR2 is SNEGSKA (reference sequence). The CDR3 sequence: CSARDRAGGLEQYF. The CDR3 DNA is TGCAGTGCTAGAGATAGAGCGGGAGGGCTTGAGCAGTACTTC.